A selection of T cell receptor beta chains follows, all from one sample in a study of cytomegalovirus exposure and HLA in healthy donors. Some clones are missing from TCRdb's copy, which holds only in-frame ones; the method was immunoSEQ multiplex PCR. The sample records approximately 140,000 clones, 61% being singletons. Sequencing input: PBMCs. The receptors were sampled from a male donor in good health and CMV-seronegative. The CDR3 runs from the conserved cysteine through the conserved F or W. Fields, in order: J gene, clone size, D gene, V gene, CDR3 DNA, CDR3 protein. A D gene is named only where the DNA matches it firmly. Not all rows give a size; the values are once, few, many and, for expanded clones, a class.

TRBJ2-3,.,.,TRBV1,TGCACCAGCAGCCGTTCAGGGGGCACAGATACGCAGTATTTT,CTSSRSGGTDTQYF
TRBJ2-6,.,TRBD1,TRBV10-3,TGTGCCATCAGTGACCCCGGGACAGGGACTGGGGCCAACGTCCTGACTTTC,CAISDPGTGTGANVLTF
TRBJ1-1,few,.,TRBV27,TGTGCCAGCACCCCGTGGGCGGGGGGGACTGAAGCTTTCTTT,CASTPWAGGTEAFF
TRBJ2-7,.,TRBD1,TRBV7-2,TGTGCCAGCAGCTTATATGGGACAGGGGGTACCTACGAGCAGTACTTC,CASSLYGTGGTYEQYF
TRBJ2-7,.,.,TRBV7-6,TGTGCCAGCAGCCCGAGGACTGGGAGAGACGAGCAGTACTTC,CASSPRTGRDEQYF
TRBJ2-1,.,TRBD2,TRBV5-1,TGCGCCAGCAGCTCCTTCCTAGCGGGGGCTTACAATGAGCAGTTCTTC,CASSSFLAGAYNEQFF
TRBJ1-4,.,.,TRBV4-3,TGCGCCAGCAGCCAAGAGAGGCGCGAAAAACTGTTTTTT,CASSQERREKLFF
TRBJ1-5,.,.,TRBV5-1,TGCGCCAGCAGCTTGCTGGCCGTCGGGGAGGATCAGCCCCAGCATTTT,CASSLLAVGEDQPQHF
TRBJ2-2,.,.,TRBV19,TGTGCCAGTTCCACCCGCGGGGTGGACACCGGGGAGCTGTTTTTT,CASSTRGVDTGELFF
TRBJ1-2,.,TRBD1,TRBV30,TGTGCCTGGACTCGACAGGGGACGAGTGGCTACACCTTC,CAWTRQGTSGYTF
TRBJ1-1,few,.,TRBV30,TGTGCCTGGAGTGCTTACACTGAAGCTTTCTTT,CAWSAYTEAFF
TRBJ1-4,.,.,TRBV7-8,TGTGCCAGCAGCCCACGGGGGAGAGTATCAAATGAAAAACTGTTTTTT,CASSPRGRVSNEKLFF
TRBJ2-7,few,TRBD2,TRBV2,TGTGCCAGCGGGAGGCTAGCGGGGGGAATTGGCGAGCAGTACTTC,CASGRLAGGIGEQYF
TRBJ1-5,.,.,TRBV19,TGTGCCAGTAATCCTCTGGACAGCAGATATCAGCCCCAGCATTTT,CASNPLDSRYQPQHF
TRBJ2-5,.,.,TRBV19,TGTGCCAGTACCCCTGTTGGAGGGGAGCAAGAGACCCAGTACTTC,CASTPVGGEQETQYF
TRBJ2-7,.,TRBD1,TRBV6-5,TGTGCCAGCAGTTCCCAGGGGGTCCCCTACGAGCAGTACTTC,CASSSQGVPYEQYF
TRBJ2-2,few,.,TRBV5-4,TGTGCCAGCAGCCTGGGTACGTGGGAGGCGAACACCGGGGAGCTGTTTTTT,CASSLGTWEANTGELFF
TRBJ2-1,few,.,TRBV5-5,TGTGCCAGCAGCTTGGTCCGTCGGGTCGATGAGCAGTTCTTC,CASSLVRRVDEQFF
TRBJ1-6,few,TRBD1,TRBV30,TGTGCCTGGAGCCCCTGGGGGACAGGCTATAATTCACCCCTCCACTTT,CAWSPWGTGYNSPLHF
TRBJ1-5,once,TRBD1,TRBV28,TGTGCCAGCATTGGGACAGGGGGCTATAGCAATCAGCCCCAGCATTTT,CASIGTGGYSNQPQHF
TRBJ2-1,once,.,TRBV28,TGTGCCAGCAGTTTACTAGCTTACAATGAGCAGTTCTTC,CASSLLAYNEQFF
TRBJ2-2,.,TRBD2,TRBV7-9,TGTGCCAGCAGCTCCTCGGGACTAGCGGGGGGGACAAACACCGGGGAGCTGTTTTTT,CASSSSGLAGGTNTGELFF
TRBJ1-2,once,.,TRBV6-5,TGTGCCAGCACCAACAGGGAGTCTGGCTACACCTTC,CASTNRESGYTF
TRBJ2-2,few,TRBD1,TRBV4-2,TGTGCCAGCAGCCAAGACAGGGGGCTCGGGGAGCTGTTTTTT,CASSQDRGLGELFF
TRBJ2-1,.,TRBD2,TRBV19,TGTGCCAGTAGTAGTTCTCTAGCGGGGGGGTTTGTTGAGCAGTTCTTC,CASSSSLAGGFVEQFF
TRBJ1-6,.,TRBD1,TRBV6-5,TGTGCCAGCAGTAGACAGGGGGTAGGTAATTCACCCCTCCACTTT,CASSRQGVGNSPLHF
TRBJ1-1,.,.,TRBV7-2,TGTGCCAGCACCTATACTAGCACTGAAGCTTTCTTT,CASTYTSTEAFF
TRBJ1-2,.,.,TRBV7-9,TGTGCCAGCCCCTCCGGGGAGGGGGACAACTATGGCTACACCTTC,CASPSGEGDNYGYTF
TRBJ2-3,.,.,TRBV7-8,TGTGCCAGCAGCTTAGCAGGGTCAGGGAACACAGATACGCAGTATTTT,CASSLAGSGNTDTQYF
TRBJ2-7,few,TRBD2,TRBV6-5,TGTGCCAGCAGTTACCGACTAGCGGGGGGGCCTTACGAGCAGTACTTC,CASSYRLAGGPYEQYF
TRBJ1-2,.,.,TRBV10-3,TGTGCCATCAGTGATTATCCGGGCTACACCTTC,CAISDYPGYTF
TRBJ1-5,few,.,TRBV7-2,TGTGCCAGCAGCCCAGCGGACAGATACAATCAGCCCCAGCATTTT,CASSPADRYNQPQHF
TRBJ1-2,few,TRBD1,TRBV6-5,TGTGCCAGCAGGACAGGGGGCTATGGCTACACCTTC,CASRTGGYGYTF